Following are 15 T cell receptor beta chains from one sample sequenced in a study of response to subunit inactivated influenza vaccine. One entry per CDR3 protein, called by TCRdb with MiXCR from the RT-PCR reads. The data contain about 520,000 distinct CDR3 sequences, about 25% of them singletons. The sequencing here drew on CD4+ T cells sorted from PBMCs, taken more than 4 days after vaccination. The receptors originated from a man aged 50-60 years who received an inactivated influenza vaccine.

The chain links TRBV15 to TRBJ1-2; 9 bases map to TRBD1. The CDR3 runs to 14 residues. J lost 6 bases, V lost 1 base, and 3 bases had no gene match. CDR1 is LNHNV and CDR2 is YYDKDF in the germline V gene (reference sequence). The CDR3, as DNA: TGTGCCACCAGCAGAGTTAGACAGGGGGATGGCTACACCTTC. Its translation is CATSRVRQGDGYTF.

This clonotype was detected ten times or more. The chain joins TRBV6-5 to TRBJ1-1; 7 nucleotides match TRBD1. Trimming took 4 bases from V and 1 from J; bases not matched to a gene: 0. This CDR3 comprises 13 residues. The V gene's germline CDR1 is MNHEY and CDR2 SVGAGI. CDR3 DNA sequence: TGTGCCAGCAGTTGGACAGGGAACACTGAAGCTTTCTTT. Translated: CASSWTGNTEAFF.

The genes are TRBV30 and TRBJ1-5; D ambiguous. Germline V CDR1 and CDR2: GTSNPN, SVGIG (reference sequence). Trimming took 0 bases from V and 0 from J, leaving 3 bases between them. The CDR3 is made up of 13 amino acids. The CDR3 here is CAWSVNSNQPQHF. The CDR3 DNA reads as TGTGCCTGGAGTGTGAATAGCAATCAGCCCCAGCATTTT.

This clonotype is a singleton in its sample. The chain uses TRBV14 and TRBJ2-1; D perhaps matches TRBD2 (6 bases). The germline V gene has CDR1 SGHDN and CDR2 FVKESK. CDR3 length: 12 residues. Trimming stripped 10 bases from V and 5 bases from J, with 12 bases between. The chain's CDR3 is CAIPLAHNEQFF. CDR3 DNA: TGTGCCATCCCTCTAGCGCACAATGAGCAGTTCTTC.

The chain links TRBV6-2 or TRBV6-3 to TRBJ1-5; 7 bases fit TRBD1. The V segment lost 2 bases and the J segment 6 bases; nucleotides outside the gene matches: 7. Germline V gene data show CDR1 as MNHEY and CDR2 as SVGEGT. The CDR3 is made up of 15 amino acids. The chain's CDR3 is CASSYGTGAGQPQHF. Here the CDR3 DNA reads TGTGCCAGCAGTTACGGTACAGGGGCAGGTCAGCCCCAGCATTTT.

This chain connects TRBV20-1 to TRBJ1-1; D not certain. Per the germline V gene, CDR1 is DFQATT and CDR2 is SNEGSKA (reference sequence). The CDR3 has 14 amino acids. The ends were cut back, 0 bases at V and 4 bases at J, with 12 bases in the middle. The CDR3 DNA sequence: TGCAGTGCTAGAGACAAGGGTTTTGCCACTGAAGCTTTCTTT. As protein: CSARDKGFATEAFF.

V and J are TRBV5-1 and TRBJ1-3; TRBD1 matches at 7 bases. This CDR3 is 13 amino acids long. Per the germline V gene, CDR1 is SGHRS and CDR2 is YFSETQ. V was pared by 7 bases and J by 2 bases, with 3 bases of the junction left unmatched. CDR3 nucleotide sequence: TGCGCCAGCGGACAGGACCCTGGAAACACCATATATTTT. Translation: CASGQDPGNTIYF.

The CDR3 DNA is TGTGCCAGTAGACCTCCTGGACAGCCCTATGGCTACACCTTC. Translation: CASRPPGQPYGYTF. This chain uses TRBV19 with TRBJ1-2, with D possibly TRBD1 on 6 matching bases. Trimming pared 6 bases from V and 4 bases from J, leaving 15 bases between. Germline V lookup: CDR1 LNHDA, CDR2 SQIVND (reference sequence). The CDR3 runs 14 residues.

This chain connects TRBV28 to TRBJ2-5; no clear D. Trimming left V 6 bases short and J 3 bases short, with 14 bases between. The CDR3 consists of 14 residues. Germline values: CDR1 MDHEN, CDR2 SYDVKM. CDR3 loop: CASSTGQLKETQYF. CDR3 sequence (DNA): TGTGCCAGCAGCACGGGTCAGCTGAAAGAGACCCAGTACTTC.

This clonotype was observed a handful of times. For the CDR3, the DNA is TGCAGTGCTGGACTAGCGGGTTCCTACGAGCAGTACTTC. This encodes CSAGLAGSYEQYF. This chain connects TRBV20-1 to TRBJ2-7; the match to TRBD2 covers 11 bases. With 5 bases clipped from V and 1 base from J, the junction kept 1 base outside the gene matches. Germline V CDR1 and CDR2: DFQATT, SNEGSKA (reference sequence). The CDR3 has 13 amino acids.

This clonotype was found many times. Mismatch with germline at one junction end may stem from a read error. The chain couples TRBV5-1 to TRBJ2-2, with a possible D match to TRBD1 (6 bases). Germline CDR1 is SGHRS and CDR2 is YFSETQ. CDR3 size: 15 residues. The CDR3 DNA sequence: TGTGCCAGCAGTTTACGGACAGCCAACACCGGGGAGCTGTTTTTT. Translated: CASSLRTANTGELFF. The whole variable domain, filled in from reference TRBV5-1 and TRBJ2-2, reads KAGVTQTPRYLIKTRGQQVTLSCSPISGHRSVSWYQQTPGQGLQFLFEYFSETQRNKGNFPGRFSGRQFSNSRSEMNVSTLELGDSALYLCASSLRTANTGELFFGEGSRLTVL.

This clonotype has just a few counts. This chain connects TRBV19 to TRBJ2-1; tentative D call: TRBD2 (6 bases). Trimming stripped 7 bases from V and 9 bases from J, with 22 bases between. This CDR3 is 15 amino acids long. Germline V CDR1 and CDR2: LNHDA, SQIVND (reference sequence). The CDR3, as DNA: TGTGCCAGTAAGCCCGCTACGGGGAGGAGCAGTGAGCAGTTCTTC. Translating gives CASKPATGRSSEQFF.

This CDR3 is CASSPLAGQVTQYF. The DNA of the CDR3 is TGTGCCAGCAGCCCTCTAGCGGGTCAGGTGACCCAGTACTTC. The chain recombines TRBV7-2 with TRBJ2-5, with 8 bases identical to TRBD2. The CDR3 has 14 amino acids. V shed 5 bases and J 7 bases; nucleotides not matched to a gene: 9. Germline CDR1 reads SGHTA; CDR2 reads FQGNSA. Together with reference TRBV7-2 and TRBJ2-5, the CDR3 gives the full variable domain: GAGVSQSPSNKVTEKGKDVELRCDPISGHTALYWYRQSLGQGLEFLIYFQGNSAPDKSGLPSDRFSAERTGGSVSTLTIQRTQQEDSAVYLCASSPLAGQVTQYFGPGTRLLVL.

This clonotype has more than one count but fewer than ten. The V call is TRBV5-6, the J call TRBJ2-2; perhaps TRBD2 as D (5 bases). The CDR3 covers 15 residues. The V gene lost 0 bases and the J gene lost 5 bases, with 11 bases spanning the gap. Germline CDR1 is SGHDT and CDR2 is YYEEEE. The CDR3: CASSLGGGLTGELFF. Here the CDR3 DNA reads TGTGCCAGCAGCTTGGGAGGAGGCCTGACCGGGGAGCTGTTTTTT.

The chain has TRBV3-1 and TRBJ2-3; TRBD2 aligns across 10 bases. Per the germline V gene, CDR1 is LGHDT and CDR2 is YNNKEL (reference sequence). The junction had 4 bases not matched to a gene; V was cut back by 7 bases and J by 0 bases. The CDR3 loop spans 15 amino acids. CDR3 sequence (DNA): TGTGCCAGCACCTCAGCGGGGGGGAGCACAGATACGCAGTATTTT. It yields the protein CASTSAGGSTDTQYF.